The next 5 T cell receptor beta chains were all read from a single sample in a study of regulatory T cells in long-lasting Graves disease. Building of the TCR beta libraries involved iRepertoire HTBI primers and Arm-PCR of CDR3 regions. MiXCR, run by TCRdb on the multiplex PCR reads, gives a single entry per CDR3 protein. The sample comprises over 400,000 distinct CDR3 sequences, 11% to 15% of which are singletons, and approximately 17% rests with the top ten. Stated time point: newly diagnosed GD, antithyroid drugs for less than 3 months. PBMCs provided the RNA from which the TCR library was made. This sample was also put to use in a study of T cells in Graves' hyperthyroidism and ophthalmopathy.

The sample was peripheral blood mononuclear cells (PBMCs), taken at new diagnosis, from a patient treated with antithyroid drugs. The receptors here all came from a woman aged 50 to 60 with Graves disease.

This clonotype was detected a few times. The chain has TRBV18 and TRBJ1-6, with D tentatively TRBD1 (5 bases). Germline V gene lookup returns CDR1 KGHSH and CDR2 LQKENI. CDR3 length: 15 amino acids. V dropped 5 bases and J dropped 7 bases, with 15 bases sitting between them. CDR3 in DNA: TGTGCCAGCTCAAGCCGGGACGGAGAAAATTCACCCCTCCACTTT. Amino acids: CASSSRDGENSPLHF.

This clonotype came up many times. This chain connects TRBV2 to TRBJ2-7, with 11 nucleotides matching TRBD1. Germline-derived CDR1 and CDR2 are SNHLY and FYNNEI. With V trimmed by 8 bases and J by 4 bases, 7 bases remained unmatched. The CDR3 is made up of 14 amino acids. This CDR3 reads CASGVGQGGYEQYF. In nucleotides, the CDR3 is TGTGCCAGCGGCGTGGGACAGGGGGGATACGAGCAGTACTTC.

DNA for the CDR3: TGCAGTGCTAGACAGACAGAGGGGGGTGGGCCCCAGCATTTT. Its translation: CSARQTEGGGPQHF. V is TRBV20-1 and J is TRBJ1-5; the D gene is possibly TRBD1 (6 bases). This CDR3 has 14 amino acids. Deletions cut 2 bases from V and 9 bases from J, with 17 bases between. In germline, CDR1 is DFQATT, CDR2 SNEGSKA (reference sequence).

The table lists this clonotype with a few counts. The chain recombines TRBV19 with TRBJ1-5; D not resolved. Deletions cut 5 bases from V and 1 base from J, with 12 bases between. CDR1 and CDR2 from the germline V gene are LNHDA and SQIVND (reference sequence). This CDR3 is 15 amino acids long. The DNA for the CDR3 is TGTGCCAGTAGTTCGGCGGCCCGCAGCAATCAGCCCCAGCATTTT. Translated, it gives CASSSAARSNQPQHF.

There are a few counts of this clonotype. The V gene is TRBV6-2 or TRBV6-3, the J gene TRBJ2-3; 13 nucleotides align to TRBD2. The V gene end was trimmed by 0 bases and the J gene end by 2 bases; junction bases not matched to a gene: 8. The CDR3 contains 19 residues. Per germline, CDR1 MNHEY and CDR2 SVGEGT. The CDR3 here is CASSYSGLAGVFPTDTQYF. CDR3 DNA: TGTGCCAGCAGTTACTCAGGACTAGCGGGAGTTTTCCCCACAGATACGCAGTATTTT.